The 6 T cell receptor beta chains below all came from one sample that was sequenced in a study of shared clonotypes between healthy human individuals (TCRdb year 2020). Preparation of the library involved the immunoSEQ multiplex PCR assay. Here the immuneACCESS table is served through TCRdb, limited to in-frame sequences with V and J called. Missing clones are a known gap in these copies; in checked studies unresolved V genes cover under half, and the rest lacks a known reason. The sample table records some 2.1 million clones; 95% of these occur just once. The biggest ten clones account for under 0.15% of the sample. The specimen sequenced was naive CD4+ T cells sorted from blood. Per the publication, the cell subset or site label means: CD45RA+ positively selected. These receptors all come from a man younger than 35 in good health.

The CDR3 DNA follows: TGTGCCAGCAGTGAAGGCGTAGGGGTTTCCCCCCTCCACTTT. Encoded protein: CASSEGVGVSPLHF. The chain carries TRBV2 and TRBJ1-6; D perhaps matches TRBD1 (5 bases). With 1 base removed from V and 13 bases from J, the gap between germline ends came to 14 bases. The CDR3 covers 14 residues. The V gene's germline CDR1 is SNHLY and CDR2 FYNNEI.

The chain carries TRBV5-6 and TRBJ1-4, with D possibly being TRBD1 (5 bases). This CDR3 has 16 amino acids. Trimming pared 0 bases from V and 8 bases from J, leaving 17 bases between. Germline CDR1 is SGHDT and CDR2 is YYEEEE. The CDR3 DNA is TGTGCCAGCAGCTTGGCAAGTGGGGCCGGGTACGAAAAACTGTTTTTT. Translated, it gives CASSLASGAGYEKLFF.

On this clone itself: Other DNA sequences in the same sample also yield this CDR3. V usage is TRBV29-1 and J usage is TRBJ2-5, with D unclear. V was trimmed by 3 bases and J by 4 bases, leaving 3 bases between them. Germline V gene sequence: CDR1 SQVTM, CDR2 ANQGSEA. CDR3 size: 10 residues. CDR3 DNA: TGCAGCGTTGAGAGAGAGACCCAGTACTTC. Translated, it gives CSVERETQYF.

Here the CDR3 reads CASSLEDTLQETQYF. CDR3 nucleotides: TGCGCCAGCAGCTTGGAGGACACCCTACAAGAGACCCAGTACTTC. The rearrangement joins TRBV5-1 to TRBJ2-5, with D possibly matching TRBD1 (5 bases). The V end lost 0 bases, the J end lost 2 bases, and 11 bases lay between the germline ends. This CDR3 is built from 15 residues. CDR1 is SGHRS and CDR2 is YFSETQ in the germline V gene.

This sequence joins TRBV30 and TRBJ1-5; D call uncertain. Trimming cost V 2 bases and J 3 bases, with 14 bases left between them. The CDR3 runs to 15 residues. From germline, CDR1 is GTSNPN and CDR2 SVGIG (reference sequence). CDR3 nucleotides: TGTGCCTGGAGTTATTCCGGACCCCTCAATCAGCCCCAGCATTTT. This encodes CAWSYSGPLNQPQHF. Full variable domain (missing parts from reference TRBV30 and TRBJ1-5): SQTIHQWPATLVQPVGSPLSLECTVEGTSNPNLYWYRQAAGRGLQLLFYSVGIGQISSEVPQNLSASRPQDRQFILSSKKLLLSDSGFYLCAWSYSGPLNQPQHFGDGTRLSIL.

The chain employs TRBV5-1 and TRBJ1-1, with TRBD1 identical over 7 bases. This CDR3 is built from 15 residues. Germline CDR1 reads SGHRS; CDR2 reads YFSETQ. The V segment lost 0 bases and the J segment 4 bases; nucleotides outside the gene matches: 6. The CDR3 region is CASSLAIGGVTEAFF. The DNA for the CDR3 is TGCGCCAGCAGCTTGGCCATAGGGGGCGTCACTGAAGCTTTCTTT.